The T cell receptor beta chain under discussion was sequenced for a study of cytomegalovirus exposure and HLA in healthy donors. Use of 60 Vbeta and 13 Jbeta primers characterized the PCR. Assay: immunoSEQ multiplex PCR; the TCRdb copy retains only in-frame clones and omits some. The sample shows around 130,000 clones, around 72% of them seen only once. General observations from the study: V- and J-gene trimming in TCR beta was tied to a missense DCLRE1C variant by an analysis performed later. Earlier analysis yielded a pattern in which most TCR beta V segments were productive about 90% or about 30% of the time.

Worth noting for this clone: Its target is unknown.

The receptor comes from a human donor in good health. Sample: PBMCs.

The CDR3 protein is CASSLGDSQETQYF. Written as DNA, the CDR3 is TGTGCCAGCAGCTTGGGGGACTCCCAAGAGACCCAGTACTTC. The chain employs TRBV5-4 and TRBJ2-5, with a tentative D call TRBD2 (6 bases). There are 14 residues in the CDR3. Germline loops: CDR1 SGHNT, CDR2 YYREEE (reference sequence). V lost 0 bases, J lost 1 base, and 7 bases lay in between.